This T cell receptor (beta chain) comes out of a study of identical twins. Study observations and caveats: Twin-shared out-of-frame alpha sequences showed excess low generation probability.

TCRdb itself ran the 5' RACE reads through MiXCR, one entry per CDR3 protein. The table records under 350,000 distinct CDR3 sequences, just under 9.5% of them present only once. Note on this clonotype: Its antigen is currently unknown.

This CDR3 spans 15 amino acids. With 2 bases clipped from V and 6 bases from J, the junction kept 4 bases outside the gene matches. Germline V gives CDR1 MNHEY, CDR2 SMNVEV (reference sequence). The same sample was also used in a study of yellow fever vaccine responses in identical twins.

Material for sequencing was CD8+ T cells sorted from blood. This sequence joins TRBV27 and TRBJ1-6; TRBD1 agrees at 7 bases. The source is a woman between 18 and 29 years old in good health. CDR3 sequence: CASSLGQAPNSPLHF. DNA for the CDR3: TGTGCCAGCAGTTTAGGACAGGCTCCTAATTCACCCCTCCACTTT.